These 12 T cell receptor beta chains were all obtained from the same sample, sequenced in a study of post-analysis software for immune sequencing data. No cognate antigen is known for these TCRs. Presence of unique molecular identifiers characterized the TCR beta cDNA libraries. TCRdb redid the calling of the PCR reads with MiXCR, one entry per CDR3 protein. The sample has approximately 160,000 distinct CDR3 sequences, about 29% seen once. Study-wide points: Patients had higher frequencies than controls of about five TRBV segments, including TRBV5-6, TRBV5-1 and TRBV20-1.

Sequenced sample: blood. All receptors come from a girl aged 10 to 17 with multiple sclerosis.

The chain is built from TRBV29-1 and TRBJ1-3, with 7 bases fitting TRBD1. CDR3 length: 13 amino acids. The germline CDR1 and CDR2 sequences are SQVTM and ANQGSEA. J gave up 0 bases and V 7 bases, and 3 bases lay outside the gene matches. CDR3 in DNA: TGCAGCGCAGCAGGGGGCTCTGGAAACACCATATATTTT. As protein: CSAAGGSGNTIYF.

The chain couples TRBV12-3 or TRBV12-4 to TRBJ1-1; D unclear. CDR3 length: 14 residues. V was cut by 3 bases and J by 1 base, with 9 bases left in between. CDR3 protein: CASSFWPGNTEAFF. The CDR3 bases are TGTGCCAGCAGTTTTTGGCCGGGGAACACTGAAGCTTTCTTT.

On this clonotype itself: A clone one base away is much larger, so this may be a read error. V and J are TRBV6-6 and TRBJ2-3, with TRBD1 matching 7 bases. The V gene end was trimmed by 7 bases and the J gene end by 4 bases; junction bases not matched to a gene: 8. Germline V gene sequence: CDR1 MNHNY, CDR2 SVGAGI (reference sequence). This CDR3 is built from 14 residues. CDR3 in amino acids: CASTVTGLADTQYF. The CDR3 DNA sequence: TGTGCCAGCACCGTGACAGGGCTTGCAGATACGCAGTATTTT.

To note about this clonotype: A much larger clonotype is one base distant, so this may be a read error. The chain carries TRBV5-1 and TRBJ2-7; D gene uncertain. From germline, CDR1 is SGHRS and CDR2 YFSETQ. The CDR3 sequence is 14 residues long. With 3 bases removed from V and 5 bases from J, the gap between germline ends came to 15 bases. For the CDR3, the DNA is TGCGCCAGCAGCTGTGAAGACTTTACAGACGAGCAGTACTTC. Translated, it gives CASSCEDFTDEQYF.

This clonotype has ten or more counts. The chain employs TRBV9 and TRBJ1-4, with D unclear. Looked up from germline, CDR1 is SGDLS and CDR2 is YYNGEE. The CDR3 loop spans 15 amino acids. Between the trimmed V and J ends, which lost 2 bases and 0 bases, there was a span of 8 bases. The CDR3 nucleotides read TGTGCCAGCAGCGTCTCGTCAGCAACTAATGAAAAACTGTTTTTT. Its protein is CASSVSSATNEKLFF.

This clonotype was seen only a few times. The chain recombines TRBV5-1 with TRBJ2-1, with a weak D call TRBD2 (6 bases). Between the trimmed V and J ends, which lost 3 bases and 6 bases, there was a span of 19 bases. The CDR3 runs to 16 residues. Germline CDR1 SGHRS, CDR2 YFSETQ. In DNA form, the CDR3 reads TGCGCCAGCAGCTCCCGGGAGTATAACGTCTTCAATGAGCAGTTCTTC. Protein: CASSSREYNVFNEQFF.

This clonotype has ten or more counts. The chain carries TRBV10-3 and TRBJ2-3; 7 bases match TRBD2. The CDR3 has 14 amino acids. The J segment lost 6 bases and the V segment lost 7 bases, leaving 10 bases of the junction unmatched. CDR1 is ENHRY, CDR2 SYGVKD, per germline. CDR3 amino acids: CAIKLGGRDDTQYF. As DNA, the CDR3 is TGTGCCATCAAGTTGGGGGGGAGAGACGATACGCAGTATTTT.

There are a few counts of this clonotype. The chain uses TRBV18 and TRBJ1-5; the match to TRBD1 covers 7 bases. The CDR3 runs 15 residues. After removal of 6 bases from V and 4 bases from J, the junction contained 9 bases not matched to a gene. Germline V gene data show CDR1 as KGHSH and CDR2 as LQKENI. Written as DNA, the CDR3 is TGTGCCAGCTCCCCATCCGGGACAGAAAATCAGCCCCAGCATTTT. Its translation: CASSPSGTENQPQHF.

This clonotype was seen at least ten times. The chain uses TRBV29-1 and TRBJ1-2; 9 positions agree with TRBD1. The length of the CDR3 is 14 residues. V lost 6 bases and J lost 4; bases outside the gene matches: 9. Germline lookup yields CDR1 SQVTM and CDR2 ANQGSEA. Written as DNA, the CDR3 is TGCAGCGTCGACGGACAGGGGAGACGCTATGGCTACACCTTC. It encodes CSVDGQGRRYGYTF.

About this clonotype: Given a much more abundant clone one base away, this may be a read error. CDR3 sequence: CASSGVLDRERQETQYF. In nucleotides, the CDR3 is TGTGCCAGCAGCGGAGTCCTAGACAGGGAAAGGCAAGAGACCCAGTACTTC. This chain connects TRBV9 to TRBJ2-7; 7 bases fit TRBD1. The J call may be wrong; the DNA end is better matched by TRBJ2-5. Germline CDR1 reads SGDLS; CDR2 reads YYNGEE. The CDR3 is made up of 17 amino acids.

This clonotype was picked up many times. The chain is built from TRBV20-1 and TRBJ2-4, with 7 bases fitting TRBD2. The CDR3 covers 12 residues. Germline CDR1 DFQATT, CDR2 SNEGSKA (reference sequence). Unmatched junction bases numbered 3, after V lost 3 bases and J lost 7 bases. CDR3 region: CSASVGGNIQYF. CDR3 DNA sequence: TGCAGTGCTAGCGTGGGAGGGAACATTCAGTACTTC.

This clonotype has a count of ten or more. V gene TRBV7-9 combines with J gene TRBJ1-5; tentative D call: TRBD1 (5 bases). The CDR3 is made up of 14 amino acids. Germline V lookup: CDR1 SEHNR, CDR2 FQNEAQ (reference sequence). V was pared by 5 bases and J by 4 bases, with 12 bases between. This CDR3 is CASSPSGENQPQHF. The CDR3 DNA reads as TGTGCCAGCAGCCCTTCGGGGGAAAATCAGCCCCAGCATTTT.